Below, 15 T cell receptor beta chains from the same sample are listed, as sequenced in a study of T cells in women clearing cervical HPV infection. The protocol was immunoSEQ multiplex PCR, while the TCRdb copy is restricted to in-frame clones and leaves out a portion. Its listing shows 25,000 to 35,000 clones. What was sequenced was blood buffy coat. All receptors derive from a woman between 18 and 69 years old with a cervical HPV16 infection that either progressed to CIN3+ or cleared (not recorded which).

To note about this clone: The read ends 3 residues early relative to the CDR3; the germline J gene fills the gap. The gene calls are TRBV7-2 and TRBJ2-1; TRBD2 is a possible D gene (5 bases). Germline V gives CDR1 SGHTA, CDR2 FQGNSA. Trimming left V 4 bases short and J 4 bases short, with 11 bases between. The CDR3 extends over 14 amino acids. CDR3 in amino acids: CASSSNPGYNEQFF. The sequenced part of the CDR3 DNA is TGTGCCAGCAGCTCAAACCCGGGGTACAATGAG. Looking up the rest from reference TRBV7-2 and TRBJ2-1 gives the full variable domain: GAGVSQSPSNKVTEKGKDVELRCDPISGHTALYWYRQSLGQGLEFLIYFQGNSAPDKSGLPSDRFSAERTGGSVSTLTIQRTQQEDSAVYLCASSSNPGYNEQFFGPGTRLTVL.

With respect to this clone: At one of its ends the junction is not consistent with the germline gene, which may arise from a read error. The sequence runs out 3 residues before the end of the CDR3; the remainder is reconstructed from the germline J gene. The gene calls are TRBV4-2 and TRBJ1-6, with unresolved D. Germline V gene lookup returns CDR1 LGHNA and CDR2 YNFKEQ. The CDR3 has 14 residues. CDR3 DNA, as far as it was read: TGCGCCAGCAGCTTTGAGGGCAGTAATTCACCC. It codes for CASSFEGSNSP. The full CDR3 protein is CASSFEGSNSPLHF.

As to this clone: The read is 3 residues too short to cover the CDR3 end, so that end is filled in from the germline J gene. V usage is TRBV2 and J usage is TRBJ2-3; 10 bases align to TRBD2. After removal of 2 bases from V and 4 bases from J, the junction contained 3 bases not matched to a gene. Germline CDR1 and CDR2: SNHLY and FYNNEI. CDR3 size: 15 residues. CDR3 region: CASSESGGAADTQYF. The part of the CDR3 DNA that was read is TGTGCCAGCAGTGAAAGCGGGGGGGCAGCAGATACG.

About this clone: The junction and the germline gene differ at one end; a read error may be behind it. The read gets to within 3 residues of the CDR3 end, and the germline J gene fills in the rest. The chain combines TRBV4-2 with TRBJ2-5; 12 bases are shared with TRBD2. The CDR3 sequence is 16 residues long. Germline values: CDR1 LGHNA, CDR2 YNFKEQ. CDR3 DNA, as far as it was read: TGCGCCAGCAGCCAAGAAGGGACTAGCGGGTGGGAGACC. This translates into CASSQEGTSGWET. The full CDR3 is CASSQEGTSGWETQYF.

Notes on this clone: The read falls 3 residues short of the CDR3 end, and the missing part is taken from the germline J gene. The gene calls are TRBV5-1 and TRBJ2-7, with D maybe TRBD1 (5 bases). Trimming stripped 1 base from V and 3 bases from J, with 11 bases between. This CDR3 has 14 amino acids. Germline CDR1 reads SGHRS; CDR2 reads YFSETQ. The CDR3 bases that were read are TGCGCCAGCAGCTTGCCGGACACCCTCTACGAG. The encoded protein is CASSLPDTLYE. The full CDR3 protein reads CASSLPDTLYEQYF.

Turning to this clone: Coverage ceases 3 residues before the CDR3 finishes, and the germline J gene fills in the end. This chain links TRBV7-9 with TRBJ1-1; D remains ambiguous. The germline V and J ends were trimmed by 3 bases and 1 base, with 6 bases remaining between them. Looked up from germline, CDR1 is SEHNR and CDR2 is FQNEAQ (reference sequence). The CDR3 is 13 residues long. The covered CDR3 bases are TGTGCCAGCAGCTTTCAGGAGAACACTGAA. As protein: CASSFQENTE. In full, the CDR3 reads CASSFQENTEAFF.

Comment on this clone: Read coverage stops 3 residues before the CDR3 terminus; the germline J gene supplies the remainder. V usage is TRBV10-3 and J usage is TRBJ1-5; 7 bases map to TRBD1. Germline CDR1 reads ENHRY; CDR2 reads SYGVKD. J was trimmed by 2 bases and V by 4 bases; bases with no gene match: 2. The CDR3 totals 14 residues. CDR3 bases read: TGTGCCATCAGTGGTCAGGGGGGCAATCAGCCC. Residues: CAISGQGGNQP. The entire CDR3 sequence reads CAISGQGGNQPQHF.

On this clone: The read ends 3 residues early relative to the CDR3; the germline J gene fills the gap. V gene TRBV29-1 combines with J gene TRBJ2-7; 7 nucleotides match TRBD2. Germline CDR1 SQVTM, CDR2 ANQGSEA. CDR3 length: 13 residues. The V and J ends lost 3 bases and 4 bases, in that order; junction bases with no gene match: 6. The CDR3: CSVEGGSYYEQYF. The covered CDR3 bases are TGCAGCGTTGAGGGCGGGAGTTATTACGAG.

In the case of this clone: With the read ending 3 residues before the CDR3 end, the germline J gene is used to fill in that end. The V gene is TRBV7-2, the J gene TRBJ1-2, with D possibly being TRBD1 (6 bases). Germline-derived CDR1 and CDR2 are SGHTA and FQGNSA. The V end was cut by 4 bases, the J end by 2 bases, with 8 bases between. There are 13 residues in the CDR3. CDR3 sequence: CASSYGQNYGYTF. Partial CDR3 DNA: TGTGCCAGCAGCTACGGACAGAACTATGGC. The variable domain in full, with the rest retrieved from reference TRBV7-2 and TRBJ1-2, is GAGVSQSPSNKVTEKGKDVELRCDPISGHTALYWYRQSLGQGLEFLIYFQGNSAPDKSGLPSDRFSAERTGGSVSTLTIQRTQQEDSAVYLCASSYGQNYGYTFGSGTRLTVV.

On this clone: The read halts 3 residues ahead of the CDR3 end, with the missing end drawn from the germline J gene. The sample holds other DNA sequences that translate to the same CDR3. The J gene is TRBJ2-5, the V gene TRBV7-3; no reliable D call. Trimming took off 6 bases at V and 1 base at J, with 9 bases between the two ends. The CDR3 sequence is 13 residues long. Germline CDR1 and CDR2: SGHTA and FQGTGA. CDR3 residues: CASSPTLQETQYF. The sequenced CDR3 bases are TGTGCCAGCAGTCCGACACTCCAAGAGACC. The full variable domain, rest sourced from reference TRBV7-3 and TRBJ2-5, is GAGVSQTPSNKVTEKGKYVELRCDPISGHTALYWYRQSLGQGPEFLIYFQGTGAADDSGLPNDRFFAVRPEGSVSTLKIQRTERGDSAVYLCASSPTLQETQYFGPGTRLLVL.

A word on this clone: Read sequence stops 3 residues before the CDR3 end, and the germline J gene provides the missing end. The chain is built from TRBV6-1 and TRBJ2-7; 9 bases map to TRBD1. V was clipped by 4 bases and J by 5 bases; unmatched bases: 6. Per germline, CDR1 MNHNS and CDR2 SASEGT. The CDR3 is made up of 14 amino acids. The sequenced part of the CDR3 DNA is TGTGCCAGCAGTGGAAGGACAGGGGTCGACGAG. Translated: CASSGRTGVDE. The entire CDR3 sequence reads CASSGRTGVDEQYF.

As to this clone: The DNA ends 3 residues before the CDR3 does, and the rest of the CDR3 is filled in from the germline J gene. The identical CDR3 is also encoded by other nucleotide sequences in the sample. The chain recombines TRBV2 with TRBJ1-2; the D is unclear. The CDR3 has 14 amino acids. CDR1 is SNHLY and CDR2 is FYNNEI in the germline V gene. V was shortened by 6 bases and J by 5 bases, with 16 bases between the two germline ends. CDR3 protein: CASSAVKEGYGYTF. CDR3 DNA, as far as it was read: TGTGCCAGCAGCGCTGTGAAAGAAGGGTATGGC. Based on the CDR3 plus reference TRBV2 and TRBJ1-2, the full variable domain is EPEVTQTPSHQVTQMGQEVILRCVPISNHLYFYWYRQILGQKVEFLVSFYNNEISEKSEIFDDQFSVERPDGSNFTLKIRSTKLEDSAMYFCASSAVKEGYGYTFGSGTRLTVV.

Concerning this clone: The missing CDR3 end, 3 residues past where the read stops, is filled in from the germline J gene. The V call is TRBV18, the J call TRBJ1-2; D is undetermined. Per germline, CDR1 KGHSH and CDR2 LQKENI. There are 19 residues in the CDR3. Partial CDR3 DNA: TGTGCCAGCTCACCAGGGGTTTGGGCTAGCGGGAGCACCTACAATGAC. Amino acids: CASSPGVWASGSTYND. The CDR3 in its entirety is CASSPGVWASGSTYNDYTF.

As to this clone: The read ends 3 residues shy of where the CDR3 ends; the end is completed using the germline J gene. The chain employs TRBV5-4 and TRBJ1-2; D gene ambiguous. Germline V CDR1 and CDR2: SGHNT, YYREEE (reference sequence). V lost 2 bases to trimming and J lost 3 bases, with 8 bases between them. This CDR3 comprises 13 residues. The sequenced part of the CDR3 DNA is TGTGCCAGCAGCTTTGGGCAGGACTATGGC. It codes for CASSFGQDYG. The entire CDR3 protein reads CASSFGQDYGYTF.

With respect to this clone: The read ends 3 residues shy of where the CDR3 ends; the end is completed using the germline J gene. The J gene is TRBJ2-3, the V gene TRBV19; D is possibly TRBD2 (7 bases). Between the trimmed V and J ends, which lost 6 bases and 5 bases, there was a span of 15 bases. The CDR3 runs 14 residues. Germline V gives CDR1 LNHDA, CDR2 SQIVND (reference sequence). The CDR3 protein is CASRKGGAGDTQYF. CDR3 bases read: TGTGCCAGTAGGAAGGGGGGGGCTGGAGATACG.